This T cell receptor beta chain stems from a study of cytomegalovirus exposure and HLA in healthy donors. This CDR3 has 16 amino acids. Trimming took 5 bases from V and 5 from J, leaving 21 bases between them. Germline V CDR1 and CDR2: SGHVT, SQSDAQ. Use of 60 Vbeta and 13 Jbeta primers characterized the PCR. Measured with immunoSEQ multiplex PCR; TCRdb has only the in-frame clones, and not every one. This sample lists 150,000 to 200,000 clones; its ten largest clones have around 6%. Findings and limits, study-wide: An analysis was carried out at a later point. It showed that HLA-associated TCR beta chains were more clonally expanded than equally common non-associated chains.

As to this clone: The antigen is not known.

This clonotype originated in a man under 40 in good health and CMV-seronegative. The source material was PBMCs. The chain employs TRBV7-4 and TRBJ1-1; D remains ambiguous. CDR3 protein: CASSHYRLSVSTEAFF. CDR3 DNA sequence: TGTGCCAGCAGCCACTACCGGTTGTCGGTGTCTACTGAAGCTTTCTTT. The full variable domain, completed using reference TRBV7-4 and TRBJ1-1, is GAGVSQSPRYKVAKRGRDVALRCDSISGHVTLYWYRQTLGQGSEVLTYSQSDAQRDKSGRPSGRFSAERPERSVSTLKIQRTEQGDSAVYLCASSHYRLSVSTEAFFGQGTRLTVV.